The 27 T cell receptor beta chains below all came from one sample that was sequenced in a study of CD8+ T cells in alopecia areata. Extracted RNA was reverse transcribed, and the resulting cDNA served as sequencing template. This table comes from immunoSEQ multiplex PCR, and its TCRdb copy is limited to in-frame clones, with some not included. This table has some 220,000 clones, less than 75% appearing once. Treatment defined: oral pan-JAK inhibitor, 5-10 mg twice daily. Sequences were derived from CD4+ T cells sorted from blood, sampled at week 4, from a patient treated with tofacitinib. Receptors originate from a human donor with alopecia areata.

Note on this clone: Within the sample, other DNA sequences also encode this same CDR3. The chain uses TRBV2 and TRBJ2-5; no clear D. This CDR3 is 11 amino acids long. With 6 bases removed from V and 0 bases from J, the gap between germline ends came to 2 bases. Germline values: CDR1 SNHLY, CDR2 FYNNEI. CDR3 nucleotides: TGTGCCAGCAGCGACCAAGAGACCCAGTACTTC. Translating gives CASSDQETQYF.

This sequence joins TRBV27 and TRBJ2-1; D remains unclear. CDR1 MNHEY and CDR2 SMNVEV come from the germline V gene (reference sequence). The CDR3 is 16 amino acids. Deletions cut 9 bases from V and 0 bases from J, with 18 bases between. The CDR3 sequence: CASQRLEFISYNEQFF. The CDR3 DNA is TGTGCCAGTCAAAGGCTAGAATTCATCTCCTACAATGAGCAGTTCTTC.

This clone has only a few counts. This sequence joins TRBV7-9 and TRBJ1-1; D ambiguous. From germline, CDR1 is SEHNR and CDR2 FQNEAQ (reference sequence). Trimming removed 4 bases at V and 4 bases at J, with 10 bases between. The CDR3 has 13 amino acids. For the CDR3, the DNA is TGTGCCAGCAGCTCCCCGTTCTTCACTGAAGCTTTCTTT. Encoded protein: CASSSPFFTEAFF.

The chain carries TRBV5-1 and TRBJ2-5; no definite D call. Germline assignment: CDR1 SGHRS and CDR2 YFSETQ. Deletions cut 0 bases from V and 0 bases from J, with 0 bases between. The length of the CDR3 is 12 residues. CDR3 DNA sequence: TGCGCCAGCAGCTTGGACCAAGAGACCCAGTACTTC. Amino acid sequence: CASSLDQETQYF.

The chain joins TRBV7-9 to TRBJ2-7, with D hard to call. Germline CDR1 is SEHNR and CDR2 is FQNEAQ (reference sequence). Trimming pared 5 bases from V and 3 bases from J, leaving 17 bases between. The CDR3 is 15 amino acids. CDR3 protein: CASSPRQAPNYEQYF. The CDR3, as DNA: TGTGCCAGCAGCCCTAGACAAGCACCTAACTACGAGCAGTACTTC.

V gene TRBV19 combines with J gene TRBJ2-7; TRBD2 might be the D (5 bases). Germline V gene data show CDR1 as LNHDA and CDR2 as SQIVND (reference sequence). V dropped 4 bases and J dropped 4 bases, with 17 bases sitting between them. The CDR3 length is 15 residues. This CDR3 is CASSTGADRGYEQYF. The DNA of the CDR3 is TGTGCCAGTAGTACCGGAGCCGACCGGGGTTACGAGCAGTACTTC.

CDR3 sequence (DNA): TGCGCCAGCAGCTTGCTAGCTGAGGAGACCCAGTACTTC. As protein: CASSLLAEETQYF. V gene TRBV5-1 combines with J gene TRBJ2-5, with a weak D call TRBD2 (5 bases). The CDR3 is 13 amino acids. V was trimmed by 1 base and J by 5 bases, leaving 9 bases between them. Looked up from germline, CDR1 is SGHRS and CDR2 is YFSETQ.

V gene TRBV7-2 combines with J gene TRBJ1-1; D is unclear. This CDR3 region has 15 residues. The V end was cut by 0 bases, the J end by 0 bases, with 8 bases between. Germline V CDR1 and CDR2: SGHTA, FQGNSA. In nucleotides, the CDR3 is TGTGCCAGCAGCTTAGCGGGCCAGATGAACACTGAAGCTTTCTTT. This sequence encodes CASSLAGQMNTEAFF.

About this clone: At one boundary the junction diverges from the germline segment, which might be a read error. CDR3 sequence: CASRTGINHPQHF. In DNA, the CDR3 is TGTGCCAGCAGGACAGGTATCAATCATCCCCAGCATTTT. The chain recombines TRBV6-5 with TRBJ1-5, with D possibly being TRBD1 (6 bases). This CDR3 region has 13 residues. Germline loops: CDR1 MNHEY, CDR2 SVGAGI.

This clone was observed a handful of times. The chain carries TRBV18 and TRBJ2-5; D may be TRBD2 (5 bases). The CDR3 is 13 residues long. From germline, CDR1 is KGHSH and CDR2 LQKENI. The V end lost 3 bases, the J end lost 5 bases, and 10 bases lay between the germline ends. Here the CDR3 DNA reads TGTGCCAGCTCACCTAGAGGGAAGGAGACCCAGTACTTC. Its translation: CASSPRGKETQYF. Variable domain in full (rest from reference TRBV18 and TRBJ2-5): NAGVMQNPRHLVRRRGQEARLRCSPMKGHSHVYWYRQLPEEGLKFMVYLQKENIIDESGMPKERFSAEFPKEGPSILRIQQVVRGDSAAYFCASSPRGKETQYFGPGTRLLVL.

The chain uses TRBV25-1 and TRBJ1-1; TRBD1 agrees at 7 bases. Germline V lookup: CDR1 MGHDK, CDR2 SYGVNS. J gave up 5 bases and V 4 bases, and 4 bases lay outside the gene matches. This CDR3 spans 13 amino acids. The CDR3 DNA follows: TGTGCCAGCAGTGGAACAGGGGTAACTGAAGCTTTCTTT. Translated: CASSGTGVTEAFF.

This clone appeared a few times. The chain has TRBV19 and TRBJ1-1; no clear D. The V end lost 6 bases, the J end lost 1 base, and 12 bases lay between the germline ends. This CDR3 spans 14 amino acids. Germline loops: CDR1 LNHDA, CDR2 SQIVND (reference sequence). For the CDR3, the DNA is TGTGCCAGTAGCTTTTTGGTTCCGAACACTGAAGCTTTCTTT. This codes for CASSFLVPNTEAFF.

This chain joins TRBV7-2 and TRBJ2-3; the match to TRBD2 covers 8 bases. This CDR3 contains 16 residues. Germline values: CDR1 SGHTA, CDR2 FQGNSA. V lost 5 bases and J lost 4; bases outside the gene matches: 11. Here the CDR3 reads CASSLLGSGEADTQYF. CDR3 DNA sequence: TGTGCCAGCAGCCTCTTGGGTAGCGGGGAAGCAGATACGCAGTATTTT.

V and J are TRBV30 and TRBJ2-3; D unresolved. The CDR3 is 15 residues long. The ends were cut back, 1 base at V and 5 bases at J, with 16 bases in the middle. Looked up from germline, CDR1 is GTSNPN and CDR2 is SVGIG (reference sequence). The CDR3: CAWSDAGGWGDTQYF. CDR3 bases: TGTGCCTGGAGTGACGCTGGCGGTTGGGGAGATACGCAGTATTTT. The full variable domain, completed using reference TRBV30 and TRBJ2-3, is SQTIHQWPATLVQPVGSPLSLECTVEGTSNPNLYWYRQAAGRGLQLLFYSVGIGQISSEVPQNLSASRPQDRQFILSSKKLLLSDSGFYLCAWSDAGGWGDTQYFGPGTRLTVL.

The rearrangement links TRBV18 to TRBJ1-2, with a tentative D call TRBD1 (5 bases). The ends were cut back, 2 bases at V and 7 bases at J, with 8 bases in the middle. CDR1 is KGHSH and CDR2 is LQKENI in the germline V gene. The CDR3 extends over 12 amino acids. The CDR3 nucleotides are TGTGCCAGCTCACCAGGGGGAGGTGGCTACACCTTC. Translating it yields CASSPGGGGYTF.

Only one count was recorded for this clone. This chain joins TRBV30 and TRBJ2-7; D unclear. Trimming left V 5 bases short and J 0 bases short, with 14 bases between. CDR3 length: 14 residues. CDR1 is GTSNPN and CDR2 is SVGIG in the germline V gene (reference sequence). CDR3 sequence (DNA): TGTGCCTGGTCCAGGCCCCCGGGCTCCTACGAGCAGTACTTC. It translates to CAWSRPPGSYEQYF.

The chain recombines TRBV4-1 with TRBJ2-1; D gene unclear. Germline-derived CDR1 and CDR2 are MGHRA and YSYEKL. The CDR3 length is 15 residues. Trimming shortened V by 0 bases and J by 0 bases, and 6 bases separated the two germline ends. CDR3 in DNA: TGCGCCAGCAGCCAAGATTATAACTCCTACAATGAGCAGTTCTTC. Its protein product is CASSQDYNSYNEQFF.

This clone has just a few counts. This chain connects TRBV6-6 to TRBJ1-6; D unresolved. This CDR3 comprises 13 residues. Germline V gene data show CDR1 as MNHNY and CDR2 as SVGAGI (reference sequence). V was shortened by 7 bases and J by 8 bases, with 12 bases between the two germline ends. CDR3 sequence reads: CASKYSSDSPLHF. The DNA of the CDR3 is TGTGCCAGCAAGTATAGCTCCGATTCACCCCTCCACTTT.

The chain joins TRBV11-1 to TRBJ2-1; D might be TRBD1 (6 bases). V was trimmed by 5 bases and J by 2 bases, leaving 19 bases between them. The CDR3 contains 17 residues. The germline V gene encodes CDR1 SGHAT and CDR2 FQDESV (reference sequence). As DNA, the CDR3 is TGTGCCAGCAGCCACCACCGACAGGCGACTACCTACAATGAGCAGTTCTTC. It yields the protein CASSHHRQATTYNEQFF.

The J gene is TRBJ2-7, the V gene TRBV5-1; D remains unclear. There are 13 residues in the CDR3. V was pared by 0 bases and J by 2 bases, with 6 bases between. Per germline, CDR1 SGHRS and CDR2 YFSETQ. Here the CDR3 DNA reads TGCGCCAGCAGCTTGGGACGGACCTACGAGCAGTACTTC. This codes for CASSLGRTYEQYF.

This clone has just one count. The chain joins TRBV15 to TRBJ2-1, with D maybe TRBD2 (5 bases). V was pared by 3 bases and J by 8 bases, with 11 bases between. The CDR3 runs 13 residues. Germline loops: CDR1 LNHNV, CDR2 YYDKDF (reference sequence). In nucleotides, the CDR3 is TGTGCCACCAGCAGTTCCGGGGTAGATGAGCAGTTCTTC. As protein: CATSSSGVDEQFF.

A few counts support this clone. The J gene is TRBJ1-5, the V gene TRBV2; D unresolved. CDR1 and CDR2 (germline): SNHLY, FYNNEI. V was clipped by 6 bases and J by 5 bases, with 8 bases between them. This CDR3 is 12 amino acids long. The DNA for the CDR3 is TGTGCCAGCAGATGGGAAGATCAGCCCCAGCATTTT. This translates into CASRWEDQPQHF.

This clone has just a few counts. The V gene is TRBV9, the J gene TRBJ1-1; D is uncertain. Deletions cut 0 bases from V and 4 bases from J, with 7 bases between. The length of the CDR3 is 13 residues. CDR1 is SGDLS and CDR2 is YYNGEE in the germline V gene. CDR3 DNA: TGTGCCAGCAGCGTAGTGGCGGGCACTGAAGCTTTCTTT. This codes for CASSVVAGTEAFF.

In DNA, the CDR3 is TGCAGCGTCCAACTAGCGGAGGACTACAATGAGCAGTTCTTC. Translated, it gives CSVQLAEDYNEQFF. The chain links TRBV29-1 to TRBJ2-1, with 8 bases matching TRBD2. The junction had 7 bases not matched to a gene; V was cut back by 6 bases and J by 3 bases. Germline V gene lookup returns CDR1 SQVTM and CDR2 ANQGSEA. The CDR3 is 14 amino acids.

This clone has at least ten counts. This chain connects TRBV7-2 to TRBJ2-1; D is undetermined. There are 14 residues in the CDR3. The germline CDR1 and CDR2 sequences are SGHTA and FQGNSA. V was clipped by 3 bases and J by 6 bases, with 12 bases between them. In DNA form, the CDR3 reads TGTGCCAGCAGCTTCATGCACTTAACCAATGAGCAGTTCTTC. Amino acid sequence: CASSFMHLTNEQFF.

The CDR3 here is CASSLGQSTDTQYF. CDR3 bases: TGCGCCAGCAGCTTGGGACAGAGCACAGATACGCAGTATTTT. The chain links TRBV5-1 to TRBJ2-3, with D possibly matching TRBD1 (5 bases). The V gene lost 0 bases and the J gene lost 0 bases, with 5 bases spanning the gap. Germline loops: CDR1 SGHRS, CDR2 YFSETQ. This CDR3 region has 14 residues. Full variable domain (remainder filled in from reference TRBV5-1 and TRBJ2-3): KAGVTQTPRYLIKTRGQQVTLSCSPISGHRSVSWYQQTPGQGLQFLFEYFSETQRNKGNFPGRFSGRQFSNSRSEMNVSTLELGDSALYLCASSLGQSTDTQYFGPGTRLTVL.

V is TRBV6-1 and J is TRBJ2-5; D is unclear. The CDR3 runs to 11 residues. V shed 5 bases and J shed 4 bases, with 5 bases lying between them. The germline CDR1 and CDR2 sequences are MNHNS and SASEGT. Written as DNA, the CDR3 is TGTGCCAGCAGTTTGACAGAGACCCAGTACTTC. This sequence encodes CASSLTETQYF.